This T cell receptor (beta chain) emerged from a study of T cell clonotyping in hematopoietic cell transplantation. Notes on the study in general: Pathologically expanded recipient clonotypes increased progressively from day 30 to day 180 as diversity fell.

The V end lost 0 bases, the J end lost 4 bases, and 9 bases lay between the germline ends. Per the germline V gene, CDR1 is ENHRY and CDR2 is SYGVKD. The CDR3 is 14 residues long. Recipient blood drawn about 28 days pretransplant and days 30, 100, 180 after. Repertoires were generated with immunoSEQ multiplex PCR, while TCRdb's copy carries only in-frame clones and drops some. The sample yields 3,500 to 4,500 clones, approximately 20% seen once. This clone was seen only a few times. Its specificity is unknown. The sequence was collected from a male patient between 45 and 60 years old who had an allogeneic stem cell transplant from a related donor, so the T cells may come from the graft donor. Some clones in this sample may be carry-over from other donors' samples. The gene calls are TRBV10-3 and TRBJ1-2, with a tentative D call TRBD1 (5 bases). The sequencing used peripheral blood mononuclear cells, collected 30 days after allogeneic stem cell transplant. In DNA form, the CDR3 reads TGTGCCATCAGTGAGTCAAGGGGAGGCTATGGCTACACCTTC. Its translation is CAISESRGGYGYTF.